The sequence of this T cell receptor (beta chain) was determined in a study of T cells after posttransplantation cyclophosphamide. The related graft donor's blood sample was taken on the day of bone marrow donation. The length of the CDR3 is 15 residues. The germline CDR1 and CDR2 sequences are SGHNT and YENEEA. Trimming removed 4 bases from V and 3 bases from J; junction bases left unmatched: 3. Findings and caveats of the study: Donor-recipient repertoire similarity was low at 1-2 months, rising over year one.

This clone was counted at least ten times. What it binds is not known. Profiled with immunoSEQ multiplex PCR; TCRdb holds only in-frame clones, not every one. The table lists some 40,000 clones, with no singletons. The clonotype comes from a woman aged 45 to 65 in good health and a related stem cell transplant donor. The sample consisted of PBMCs. This chain uses TRBV11-3 with TRBJ1-6; TRBD1 matches at 7 bases. The CDR3 bases are TGTGCCAGCAGCTCCGGGACAGTCTATAATTCACCCCTCCACTTT. Its protein product is CASSSGTVYNSPLHF.